This TCR beta chain was recorded in a study of blood T cells in healthy people across ages. Next came a second PCR, run for about 7 to 11 cycles, which used a sample-barcoded 5' primer along with a J-beta primer mix. TCRdb redid the calling of the 5' RACE reads with MiXCR, one entry per CDR3 protein. The table shows roughly 930,000 distinct CDR3 sequences, with approximately 49% occurring only once. This clonotype has more than one count but fewer than ten. Per the germline V gene, CDR1 is MNHEY and CDR2 is SMNVEV (reference sequence). Trimming stripped 5 bases from V and 7 bases from J, with 13 bases between. The CDR3 runs to 13 residues. With each sample, at least 6 micrograms of total RNA were extracted.

The chain joins TRBV27 to TRBJ2-3, with D unclear. The origin of this receptor is a young man in good health. The sequenced sample consisted of blood. The CDR3 is CASSPLLSNTQYF. The CDR3 coding sequence is TGTGCCAGCAGTCCCCTCCTAAGCAATACGCAGTATTTT.